The clone carrying this T cell receptor beta chain was recorded at least ten times. What it recognizes is unknown. This sample was taken from a study of early T cells in non-severe SARS-CoV-2 infection. Across the whole study: Unpaired chains resulted from sequencing bulk RNA of unsorted whole blood. The study, taken as a whole, reports: The study's VDJdb matching favored anti-spike CD8 responses and missed private and CD4 specificities.

Tagging with unique molecular identifiers was applied to individual cDNA molecules. Via MiXCR, TCRdb re-called the 5' RACE reads, giving one row per CDR3 protein. The sample gives roughly 65,000 distinct CDR3 sequences, over 9% of which show up once; roughly 1.7% is in the top ten. The sample consisted of whole blood. This TCR derives from an adult who was a healthcare worker with PCR-confirmed SARS-CoV-2 infection or an uninfected control (not recorded which).

CDR3 sequence: CASSYREGTEAFF. CDR3 DNA sequence: TGTGCCAGCAGTTACAGGGAGGGGACTGAAGCTTTCTTT. The gene calls are TRBV12-3 or TRBV12-4 and TRBJ1-1; perhaps TRBD1 as D (6 bases). The CDR3 has 13 residues. Trimming took 4 bases from V and 5 from J, leaving 11 bases between them.